This T cell receptor (beta chain) was observed in a study of OX40 agonist ivuxolimab in advanced cancers. Across the whole study: Prior checkpoint blockade (anti-PD-1, anti-PD-L1 or anti-CTLA-4) was permitted; around 40% had it. Study results and caveats: Expansion of clones was among the lowest in partial responders at 0.1-3.0 mg/kg. Researchers report that CD8+ T cells had, on average, more expanded clones than CD4+.

Collection of blood occurred at baseline, at cycle 4 day 1, and at cycle 7 day 1. Data came from immunoSEQ multiplex PCR; TCRdb stores just in-frame clones and leaves some out. The data show about 77,000 clones, roughly 80% seen once. Concerning this clone: Its antigen is undetermined.

The sequence was collected from an adult with an advanced solid tumor such as melanoma, head and neck, liver or kidney cancer. The sample was CD4+ or CD8+ T cells sorted from blood, taken in a trial of the OX40 agonist ivuxolimab.

This CDR3 is CASSLGTGSPLHF. DNA of the CDR3: TGTGCCAGCAGCTTAGGCACTGGATCACCCCTCCACTTT. The chain combines TRBV7-9 with TRBJ1-6; unclear D gene. The V and J ends lost 1 base and 10 bases respectively, with 8 bases between them. CDR3 size: 13 residues. Per germline, CDR1 SEHNR and CDR2 FQNEAQ (reference sequence).